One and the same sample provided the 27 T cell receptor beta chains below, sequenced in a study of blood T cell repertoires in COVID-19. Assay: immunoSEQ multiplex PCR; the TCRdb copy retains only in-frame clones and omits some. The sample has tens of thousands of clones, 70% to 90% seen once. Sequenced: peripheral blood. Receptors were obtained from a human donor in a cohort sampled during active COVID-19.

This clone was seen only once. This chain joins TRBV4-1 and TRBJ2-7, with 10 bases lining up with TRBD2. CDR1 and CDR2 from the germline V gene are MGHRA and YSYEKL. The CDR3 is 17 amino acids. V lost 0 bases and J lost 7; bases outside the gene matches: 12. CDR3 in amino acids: CASSQDYLAGVLWEQYF. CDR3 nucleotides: TGCGCCAGCAGCCAAGATTACCTAGCGGGAGTCTTGTGGGAGCAGTACTTC.

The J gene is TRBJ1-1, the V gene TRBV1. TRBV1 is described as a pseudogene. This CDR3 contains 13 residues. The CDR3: CTSSWAGNTEAFF. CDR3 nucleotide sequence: TGCACCAGCAGCTGGGCGGGGAACACTGAAGCTTTCTTT.

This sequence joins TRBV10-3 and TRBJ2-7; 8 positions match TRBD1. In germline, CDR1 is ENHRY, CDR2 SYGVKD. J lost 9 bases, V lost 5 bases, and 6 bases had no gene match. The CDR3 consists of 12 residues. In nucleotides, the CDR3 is TGTGCCATCAGTCCGGACAGGGACAGGCAGTACTTC. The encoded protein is CAISPDRDRQYF.

The CDR3 bases are TGCGCCAGCAGCTCAGGCCCCGGGACTCTTAACTCCTACGAGCAGTACTTC. It is translated as CASSSGPGTLNSYEQYF. The chain links TRBV5-1 to TRBJ2-7; possible D gene TRBD2, 6 bases. Trimming stripped 3 bases from V and 0 bases from J, with 19 bases between. The CDR3 consists of 17 residues. Per germline, CDR1 SGHRS and CDR2 YFSETQ.

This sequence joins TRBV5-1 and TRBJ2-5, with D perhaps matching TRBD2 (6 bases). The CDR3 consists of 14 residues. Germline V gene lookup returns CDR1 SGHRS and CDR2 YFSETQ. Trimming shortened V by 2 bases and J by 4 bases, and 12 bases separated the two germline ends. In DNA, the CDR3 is TGCGCCAGCAGCTTCTCTAGCGACGGAGAGACCCAGTACTTC. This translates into CASSFSSDGETQYF.

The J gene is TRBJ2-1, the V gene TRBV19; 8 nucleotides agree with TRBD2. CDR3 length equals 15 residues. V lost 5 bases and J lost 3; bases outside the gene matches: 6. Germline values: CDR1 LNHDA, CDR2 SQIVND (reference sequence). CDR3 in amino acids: CASSSAGANYNEQFF. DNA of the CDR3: TGTGCCAGTAGTTCAGCGGGGGCCAACTACAATGAGCAGTTCTTC.

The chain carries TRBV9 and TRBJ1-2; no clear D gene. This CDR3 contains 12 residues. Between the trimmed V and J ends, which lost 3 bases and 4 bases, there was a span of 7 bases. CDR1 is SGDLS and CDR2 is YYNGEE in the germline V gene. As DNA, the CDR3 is TGTGCCAGCAGCGCTAATGCCTATGGCTACACCTTC. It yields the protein CASSANAYGYTF.

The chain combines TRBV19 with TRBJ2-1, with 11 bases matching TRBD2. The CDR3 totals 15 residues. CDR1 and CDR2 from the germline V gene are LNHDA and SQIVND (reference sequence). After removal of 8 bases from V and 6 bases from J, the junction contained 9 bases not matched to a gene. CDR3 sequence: CASGTLAGVFNEQFF. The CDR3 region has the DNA TGTGCCAGTGGGACACTAGCGGGAGTATTCAATGAGCAGTTCTTC. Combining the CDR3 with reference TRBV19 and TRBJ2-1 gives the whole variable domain DGGITQSPKYLFRKEGQNVTLSCEQNLNHDAMYWYRQDPGQGLRLIYYSQIVNDFQKGDIAEGYSVSREKKESFPLTVTSAQKNPTAFYLCASGTLAGVFNEQFFGPGTRLTVL.

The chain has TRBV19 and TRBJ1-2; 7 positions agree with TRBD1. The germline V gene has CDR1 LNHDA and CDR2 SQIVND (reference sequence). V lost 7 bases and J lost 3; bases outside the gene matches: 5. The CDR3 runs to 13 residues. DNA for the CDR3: TGTGCCAGTACCATCGGGACAGACTATGGCTACACCTTC. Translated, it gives CASTIGTDYGYTF. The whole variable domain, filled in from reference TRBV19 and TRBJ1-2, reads DGGITQSPKYLFRKEGQNVTLSCEQNLNHDAMYWYRQDPGQGLRLIYYSQIVNDFQKGDIAEGYSVSREKKESFPLTVTSAQKNPTAFYLCASTIGTDYGYTFGSGTRLTVV.

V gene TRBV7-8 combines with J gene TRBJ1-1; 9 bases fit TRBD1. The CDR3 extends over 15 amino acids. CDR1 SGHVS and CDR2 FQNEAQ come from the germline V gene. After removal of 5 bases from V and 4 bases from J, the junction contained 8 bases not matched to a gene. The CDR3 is CASSPWTGASTEAFF. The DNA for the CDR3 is TGTGCCAGCAGCCCGTGGACAGGGGCGAGCACTGAAGCTTTCTTT.

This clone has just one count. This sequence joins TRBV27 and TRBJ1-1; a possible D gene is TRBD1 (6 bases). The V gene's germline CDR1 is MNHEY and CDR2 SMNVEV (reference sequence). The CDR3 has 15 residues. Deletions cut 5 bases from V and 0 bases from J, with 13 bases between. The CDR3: CASSPMGAVNTEAFF. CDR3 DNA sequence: TGTGCCAGCAGTCCAATGGGGGCGGTGAACACTGAAGCTTTCTTT.

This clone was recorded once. CDR3 bases: TGTGCCAGCAGCTCATGGGGCAGGGGTGCCAATCAGCCCCAGCATTTT. It codes for CASSSWGRGANQPQHF. The chain is built from TRBV7-9 and TRBJ1-5; D perhaps matches TRBD1 (6 bases). Germline assignment: CDR1 SEHNR and CDR2 FQNEAQ (reference sequence). The V end lost 4 bases, the J end lost 3 bases, and 16 bases lay between the germline ends. The CDR3 sequence is 16 residues long.

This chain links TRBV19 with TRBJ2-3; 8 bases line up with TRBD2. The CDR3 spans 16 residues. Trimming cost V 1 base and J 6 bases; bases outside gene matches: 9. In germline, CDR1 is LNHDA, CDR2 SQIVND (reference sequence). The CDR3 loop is CASSIGPGGASDTQYF. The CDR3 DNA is TGTGCCAGTAGTATAGGTCCCGGGGGGGCCTCGGATACGCAGTATTTT.

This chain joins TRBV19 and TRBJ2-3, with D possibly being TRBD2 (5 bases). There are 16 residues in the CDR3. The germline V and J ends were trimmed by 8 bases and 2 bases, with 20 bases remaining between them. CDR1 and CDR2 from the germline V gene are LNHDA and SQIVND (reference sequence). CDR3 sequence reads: CASSPTTRRTTDTQYF. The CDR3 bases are TGTGCCAGTTCACCGACTACCCGTCGAACCACAGATACGCAGTATTTT.

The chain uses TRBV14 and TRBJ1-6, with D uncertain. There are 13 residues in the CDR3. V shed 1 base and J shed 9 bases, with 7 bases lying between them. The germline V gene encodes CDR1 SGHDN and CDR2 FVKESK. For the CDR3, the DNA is TGTGCCAGCAGCCAAGGTCCGGTTTCACCCCTCCACTTT. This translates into CASSQGPVSPLHF. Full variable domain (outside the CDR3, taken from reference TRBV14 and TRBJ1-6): EAGVTQFPSHSVIEKGQTVTLRCDPISGHDNLYWYRRVMGKEIKFLLHFVKESKQDESGMPNNRFLAERTGGTYSTLKVQPAELEDSGVYFCASSQGPVSPLHFGNGTRLTVT.

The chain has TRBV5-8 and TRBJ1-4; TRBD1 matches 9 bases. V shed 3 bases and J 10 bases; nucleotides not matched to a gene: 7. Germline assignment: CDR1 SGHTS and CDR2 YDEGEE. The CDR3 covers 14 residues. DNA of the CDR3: TGTGCCAGCAGCTCACCGGACAGGGGAGGAAAACTGTTTTTT. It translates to CASSSPDRGGKLFF.

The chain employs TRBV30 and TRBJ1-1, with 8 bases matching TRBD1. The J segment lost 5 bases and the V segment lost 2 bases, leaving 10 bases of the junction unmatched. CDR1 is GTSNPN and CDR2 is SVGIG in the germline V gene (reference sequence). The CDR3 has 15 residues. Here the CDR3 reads CAWSRYGQGGTEAFF. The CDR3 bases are TGTGCCTGGAGTAGATACGGACAGGGAGGGACTGAAGCTTTCTTT.

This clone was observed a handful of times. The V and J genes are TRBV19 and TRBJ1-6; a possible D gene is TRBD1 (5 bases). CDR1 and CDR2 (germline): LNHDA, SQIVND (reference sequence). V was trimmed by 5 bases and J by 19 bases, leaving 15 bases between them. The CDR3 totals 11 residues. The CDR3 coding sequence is TGTGCCAGTAGTCCCCGGGGGGATGAGCACTTT. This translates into CASSPRGDEHF.

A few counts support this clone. This chain's CDR3 is CASSDRQGRAKNIQYF. DNA of the CDR3: TGTGCCAGTAGTGATCGACAGGGGAGAGCCAAAAACATTCAGTACTTC. The chain is built from TRBV19 and TRBJ2-4; TRBD1 aligns across 8 bases. Germline trimming cut 5 bases from V and 0 bases from J; bases unmatched to any gene: 6. The CDR3 is made up of 16 amino acids. Germline V gene sequence: CDR1 LNHDA, CDR2 SQIVND (reference sequence).

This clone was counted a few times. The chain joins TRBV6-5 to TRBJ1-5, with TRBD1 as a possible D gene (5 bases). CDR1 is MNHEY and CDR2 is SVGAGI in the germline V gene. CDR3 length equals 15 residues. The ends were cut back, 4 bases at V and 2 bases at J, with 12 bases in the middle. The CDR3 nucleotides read TGTGCCAGCAGTTCGGGGGTGCTTGGCAATCAGCCCCAGCATTTT. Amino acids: CASSSGVLGNQPQHF.

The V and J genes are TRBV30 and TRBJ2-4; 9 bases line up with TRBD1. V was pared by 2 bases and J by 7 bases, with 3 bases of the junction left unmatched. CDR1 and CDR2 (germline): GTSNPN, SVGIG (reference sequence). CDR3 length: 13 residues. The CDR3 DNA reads TGTGCCTGGAGTTTGACAGGGGGGAACATTCAGTACTTC. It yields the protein CAWSLTGGNIQYF.

CDR3 region: CASSDKTLAGPYNEQFF. Here the CDR3 DNA reads TGTGCCAGCAGCGATAAAACCCTAGCGGGCCCCTACAATGAGCAGTTCTTC. The rearrangement uses TRBV14 and TRBJ2-1, with TRBD2 matching over 8 bases. Germline CDR1 is SGHDN and CDR2 is FVKESK. The trim removed 5 bases at V and 2 bases at J, leaving 11 bases unmatched. This CDR3 spans 17 amino acids.

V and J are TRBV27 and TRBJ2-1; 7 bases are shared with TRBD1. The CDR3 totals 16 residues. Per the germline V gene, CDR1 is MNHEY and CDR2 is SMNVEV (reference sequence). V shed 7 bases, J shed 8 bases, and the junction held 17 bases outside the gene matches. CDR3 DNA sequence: TGTGCCAGCAATGCCCGAATGACAGGGTTTGGCGATGAGCAGTTCTTC. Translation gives CASNARMTGFGDEQFF.

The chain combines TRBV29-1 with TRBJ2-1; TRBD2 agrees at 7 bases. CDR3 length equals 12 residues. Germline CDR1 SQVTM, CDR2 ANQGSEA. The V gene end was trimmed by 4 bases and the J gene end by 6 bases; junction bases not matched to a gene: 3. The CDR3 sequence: CSVVRTSNEQFF. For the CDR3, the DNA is TGCAGCGTTGTCAGGACTAGCAATGAGCAGTTCTTC.

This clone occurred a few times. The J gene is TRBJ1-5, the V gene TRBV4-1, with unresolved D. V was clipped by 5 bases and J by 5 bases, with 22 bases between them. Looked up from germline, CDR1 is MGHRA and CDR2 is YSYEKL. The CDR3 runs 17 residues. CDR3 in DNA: TGCGCCAGCAGCAAATTGGGTGTTATCGGGGTGGATCAGCCCCAGCATTTT. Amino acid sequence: CASSKLGVIGVDQPQHF.

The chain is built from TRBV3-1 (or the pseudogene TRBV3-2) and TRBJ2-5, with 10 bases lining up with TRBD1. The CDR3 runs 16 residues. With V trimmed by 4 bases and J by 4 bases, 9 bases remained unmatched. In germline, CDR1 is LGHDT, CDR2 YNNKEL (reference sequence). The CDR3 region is CASSPWTGGQGETQYF. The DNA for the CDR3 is TGTGCCAGCAGCCCGTGGACAGGGGGGCAGGGAGAGACCCAGTACTTC.

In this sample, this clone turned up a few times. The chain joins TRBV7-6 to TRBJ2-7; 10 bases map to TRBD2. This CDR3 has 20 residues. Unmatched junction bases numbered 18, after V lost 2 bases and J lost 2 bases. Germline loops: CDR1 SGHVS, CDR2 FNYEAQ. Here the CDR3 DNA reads TGTGCCAGCAGCTTATCCCCTATCGTGGTGAAAACTAGCGGGACCTACGAGCAGTACTTC. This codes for CASSLSPIVVKTSGTYEQYF.